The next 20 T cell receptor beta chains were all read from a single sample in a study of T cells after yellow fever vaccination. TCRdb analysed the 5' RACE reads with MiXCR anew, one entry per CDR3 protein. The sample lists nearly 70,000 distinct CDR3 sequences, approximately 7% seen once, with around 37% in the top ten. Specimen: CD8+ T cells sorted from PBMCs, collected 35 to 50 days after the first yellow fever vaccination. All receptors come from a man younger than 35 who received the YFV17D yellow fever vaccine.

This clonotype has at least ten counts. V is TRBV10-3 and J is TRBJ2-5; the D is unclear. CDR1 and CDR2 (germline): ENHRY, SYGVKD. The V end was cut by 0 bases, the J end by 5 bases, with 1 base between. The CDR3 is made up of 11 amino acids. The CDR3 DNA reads TGTGCCATCAGTGAGTCTGAGACCCAGTACTTC. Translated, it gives CAISESETQYF.

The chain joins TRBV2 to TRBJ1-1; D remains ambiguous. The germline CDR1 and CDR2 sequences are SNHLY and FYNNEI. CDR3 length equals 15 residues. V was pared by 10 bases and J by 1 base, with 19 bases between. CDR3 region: CAICLAGKKNTEAFF. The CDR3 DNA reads TGTGCCATCTGTTTGGCGGGTAAGAAGAACACTGAAGCTTTCTTT. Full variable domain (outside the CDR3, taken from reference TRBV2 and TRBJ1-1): EPEVTQTPSHQVTQMGQEVILRCVPISNHLYFYWYRQILGQKVEFLVSFYNNEISEKSEIFDDQFSVERPDGSNFTLKIRSTKLEDSAMYFCAICLAGKKNTEAFFGQGTRLTVV.

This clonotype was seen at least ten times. The CDR3 reads CASGTWGGEQYV. The CDR3 DNA is TGTGCCAGCGGAACTTGGGGAGGCGAGCAGTACGTC. This chain joins TRBV27 and TRBJ2-7, with a weak D call TRBD2 (6 bases). V lost 8 bases and J 6 bases, leaving 14 bases between the germline ends. This CDR3 comprises 12 residues. Germline CDR1 and CDR2: MNHEY and SMNVEV (reference sequence).

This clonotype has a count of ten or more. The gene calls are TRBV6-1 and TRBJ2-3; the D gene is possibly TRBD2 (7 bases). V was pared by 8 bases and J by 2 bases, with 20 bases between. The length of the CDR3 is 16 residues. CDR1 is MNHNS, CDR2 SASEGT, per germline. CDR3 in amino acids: CASGSVGGRDTDTQYF. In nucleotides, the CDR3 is TGTGCCAGCGGGTCTGTGGGGGGGCGGGACACAGATACGCAGTATTTT.

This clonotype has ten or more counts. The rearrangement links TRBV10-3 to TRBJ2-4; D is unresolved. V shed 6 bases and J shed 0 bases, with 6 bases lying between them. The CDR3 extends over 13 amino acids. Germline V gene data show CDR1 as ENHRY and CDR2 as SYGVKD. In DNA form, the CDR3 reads TGTGCCATCAGCGTGGAAGCCAAAAACATTCAGTACTTC. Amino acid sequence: CAISVEAKNIQYF.

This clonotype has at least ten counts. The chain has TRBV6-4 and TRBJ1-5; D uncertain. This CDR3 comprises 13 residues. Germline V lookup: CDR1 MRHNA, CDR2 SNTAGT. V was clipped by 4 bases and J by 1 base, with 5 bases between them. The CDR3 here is CASSAGSNQPQHF. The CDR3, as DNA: TGTGCCAGCAGTGCCGGGAGCAATCAGCCCCAGCATTTT.

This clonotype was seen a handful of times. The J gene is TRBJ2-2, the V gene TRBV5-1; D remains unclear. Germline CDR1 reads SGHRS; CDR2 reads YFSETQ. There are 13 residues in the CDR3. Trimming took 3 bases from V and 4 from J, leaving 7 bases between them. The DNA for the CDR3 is TGCGCCAGCAGCTACACAGCCACCGGGGAGCTGTTTTTT. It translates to CASSYTATGELFF.

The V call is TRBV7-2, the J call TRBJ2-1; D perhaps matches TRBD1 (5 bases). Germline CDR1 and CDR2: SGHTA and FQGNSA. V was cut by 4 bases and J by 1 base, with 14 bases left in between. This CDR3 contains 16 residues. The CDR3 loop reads CASSYLSGSSYNEQFF. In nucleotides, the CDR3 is TGTGCCAGCAGCTACCTGTCAGGGTCGTCCTACAATGAGCAGTTCTTC.

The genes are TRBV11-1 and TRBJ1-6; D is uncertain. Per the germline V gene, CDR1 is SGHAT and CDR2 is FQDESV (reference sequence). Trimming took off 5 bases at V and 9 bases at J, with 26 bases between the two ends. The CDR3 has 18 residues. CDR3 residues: CASSQTGDKRRIRSPLHF. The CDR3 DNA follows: TGTGCCAGCAGCCAGACCGGGGATAAGAGAAGGATCCGTTCACCCCTCCACTTT.

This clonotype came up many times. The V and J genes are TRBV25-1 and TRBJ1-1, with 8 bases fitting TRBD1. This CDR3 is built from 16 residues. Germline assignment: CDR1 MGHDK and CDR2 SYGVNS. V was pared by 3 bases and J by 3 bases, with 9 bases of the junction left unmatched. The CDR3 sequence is CASSDQRDRRDTEAFF. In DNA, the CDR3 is TGTGCCAGCAGTGACCAGAGGGACAGGCGGGACACTGAAGCTTTCTTT. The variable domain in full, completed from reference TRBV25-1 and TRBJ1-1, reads EADIYQTPRYLVIGTGKKITLECSQTMGHDKMYWYQQDPGMELHLIHYSYGVNSTEKGDLSSESTVSRIRTEHFPLTLESARPSHTSQYLCASSDQRDRRDTEAFFGQGTRLTVV.

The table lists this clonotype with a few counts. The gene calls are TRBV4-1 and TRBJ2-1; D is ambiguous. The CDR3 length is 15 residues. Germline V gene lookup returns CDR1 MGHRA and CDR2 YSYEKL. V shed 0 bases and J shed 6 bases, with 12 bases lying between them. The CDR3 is CASSQEVSLLNEQFF. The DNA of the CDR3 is TGCGCCAGCAGCCAAGAGGTTAGTCTACTCAATGAGCAGTTCTTC.

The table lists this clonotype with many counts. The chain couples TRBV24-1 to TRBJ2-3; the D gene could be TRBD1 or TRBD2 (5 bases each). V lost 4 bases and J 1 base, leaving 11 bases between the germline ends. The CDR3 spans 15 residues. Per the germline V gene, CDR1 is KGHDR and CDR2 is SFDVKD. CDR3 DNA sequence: TGTGCCACCAGTGACCAAGGGACGGGCACAGATACGCAGTATTTT. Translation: CATSDQGTGTDTQYF.

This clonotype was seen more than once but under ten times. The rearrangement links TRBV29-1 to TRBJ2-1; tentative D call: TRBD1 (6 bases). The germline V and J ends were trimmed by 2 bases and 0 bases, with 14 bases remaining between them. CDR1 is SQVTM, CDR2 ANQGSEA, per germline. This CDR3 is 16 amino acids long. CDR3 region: CSVENLGGYSYNEQFF. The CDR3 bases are TGCAGCGTTGAAAATTTAGGGGGTTACTCCTACAATGAGCAGTTCTTC.

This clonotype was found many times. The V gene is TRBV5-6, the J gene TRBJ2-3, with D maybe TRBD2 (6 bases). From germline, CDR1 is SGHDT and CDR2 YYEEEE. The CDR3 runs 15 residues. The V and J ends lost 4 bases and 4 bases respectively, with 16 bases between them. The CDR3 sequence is CASSPRGQGSDTQYF. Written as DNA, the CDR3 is TGTGCCAGCAGCCCGCGGGGCCAGGGATCAGATACGCAGTATTTT.

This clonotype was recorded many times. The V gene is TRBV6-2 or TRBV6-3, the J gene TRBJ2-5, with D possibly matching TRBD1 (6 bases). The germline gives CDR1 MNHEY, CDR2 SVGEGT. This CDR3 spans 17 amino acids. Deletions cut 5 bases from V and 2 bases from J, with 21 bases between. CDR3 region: CASSRGAPGQIQETQYF. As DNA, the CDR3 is TGTGCCAGCAGTCGAGGGGCTCCCGGACAGATACAAGAGACCCAGTACTTC.

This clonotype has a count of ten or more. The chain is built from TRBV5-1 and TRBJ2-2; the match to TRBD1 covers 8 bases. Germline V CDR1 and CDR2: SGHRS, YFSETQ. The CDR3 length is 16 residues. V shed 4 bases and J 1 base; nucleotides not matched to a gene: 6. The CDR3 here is CASSTGQGRNTGELFF. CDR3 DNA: TGCGCCAGCAGCACAGGACAGGGTCGGAACACCGGGGAGCTGTTTTTT. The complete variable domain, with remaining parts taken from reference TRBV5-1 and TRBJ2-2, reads KAGVTQTPRYLIKTRGQQVTLSCSPISGHRSVSWYQQTPGQGLQFLFEYFSETQRNKGNFPGRFSGRQFSNSRSEMNVSTLELGDSALYLCASSTGQGRNTGELFFGEGSRLTVL.

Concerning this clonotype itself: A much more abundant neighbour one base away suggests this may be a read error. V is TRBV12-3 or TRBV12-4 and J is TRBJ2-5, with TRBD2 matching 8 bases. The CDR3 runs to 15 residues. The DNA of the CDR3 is TGTGCCAGCAGTCCAACGGGGGGGTACCATGAGACCCAGTACTTC. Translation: CASSPTGGYHETQYF.

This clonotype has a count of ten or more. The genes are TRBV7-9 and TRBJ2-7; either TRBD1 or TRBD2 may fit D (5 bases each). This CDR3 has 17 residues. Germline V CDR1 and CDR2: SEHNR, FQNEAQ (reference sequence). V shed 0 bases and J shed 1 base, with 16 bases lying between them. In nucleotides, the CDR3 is TGTGCCAGCAGCTTAGCAGGGCACGAGGGGCCATCCTACGAGCAGTACGTC. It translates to CASSLAGHEGPSYEQYV.

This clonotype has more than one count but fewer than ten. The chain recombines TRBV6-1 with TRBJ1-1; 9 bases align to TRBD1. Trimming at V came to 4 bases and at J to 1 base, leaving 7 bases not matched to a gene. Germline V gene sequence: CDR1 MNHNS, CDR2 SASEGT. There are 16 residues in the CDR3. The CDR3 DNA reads TGTGCCAGCAGTGGTTGGGACAGGGTGGGGAACACTGAAGCTTTCTTT. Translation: CASSGWDRVGNTEAFF.

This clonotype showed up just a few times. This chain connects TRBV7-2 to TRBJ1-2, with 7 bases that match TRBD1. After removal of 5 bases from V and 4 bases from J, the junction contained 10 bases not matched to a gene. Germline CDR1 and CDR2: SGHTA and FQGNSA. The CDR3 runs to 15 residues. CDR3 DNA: TGTGCCAGCAGCCCAGCACCGACAGGGCTCTATGGCTACACCTTC. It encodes CASSPAPTGLYGYTF.